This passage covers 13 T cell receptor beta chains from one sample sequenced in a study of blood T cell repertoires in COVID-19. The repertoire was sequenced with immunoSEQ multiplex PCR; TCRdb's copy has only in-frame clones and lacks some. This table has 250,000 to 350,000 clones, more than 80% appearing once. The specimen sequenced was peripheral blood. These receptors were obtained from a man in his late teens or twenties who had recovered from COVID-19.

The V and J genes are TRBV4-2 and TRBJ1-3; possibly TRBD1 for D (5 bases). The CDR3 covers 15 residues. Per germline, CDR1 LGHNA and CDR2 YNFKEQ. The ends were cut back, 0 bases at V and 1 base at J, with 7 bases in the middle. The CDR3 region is CASSQEGGSGNTIYF. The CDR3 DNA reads TGTGCCAGCAGCCAAGAGGGGGGATCTGGAAACACCATATATTTT.

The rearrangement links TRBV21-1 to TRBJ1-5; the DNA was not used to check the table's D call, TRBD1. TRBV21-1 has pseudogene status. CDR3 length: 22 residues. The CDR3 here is CASSKAKGLMTGGTLSNQPQHF. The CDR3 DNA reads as TGTGCCAGCAGCAAAGCGAAAGGGCTGATGACAGGGGGGACGCTTAGCAATCAGCCCCAGCATTTT.

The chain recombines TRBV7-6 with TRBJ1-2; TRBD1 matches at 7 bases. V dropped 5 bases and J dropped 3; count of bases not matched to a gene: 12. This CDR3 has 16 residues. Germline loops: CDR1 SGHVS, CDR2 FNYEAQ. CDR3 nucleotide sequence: TGTGCCAGCAGCCAGGGGGTTTGGGGCAGTGACTATGGCTACACCTTC. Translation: CASSQGVWGSDYGYTF. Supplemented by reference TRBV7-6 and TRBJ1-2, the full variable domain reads GAGVSQSPRYKVTKRGQDVALRCDPISGHVSLYWYRQALGQGPEFLTYFNYEAQQDKSGLPNDRFSAERPEGSISTLTIQRTEQRDSAMYRCASSQGVWGSDYGYTFGSGTRLTVV.

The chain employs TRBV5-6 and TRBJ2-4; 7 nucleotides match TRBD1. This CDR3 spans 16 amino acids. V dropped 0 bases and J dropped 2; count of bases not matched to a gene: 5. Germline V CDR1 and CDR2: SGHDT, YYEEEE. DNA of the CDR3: TGTGCCAGCAGCTTGGGGAAGACAGGGACCAAAAACATTCAGTACTTC. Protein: CASSLGKTGTKNIQYF.

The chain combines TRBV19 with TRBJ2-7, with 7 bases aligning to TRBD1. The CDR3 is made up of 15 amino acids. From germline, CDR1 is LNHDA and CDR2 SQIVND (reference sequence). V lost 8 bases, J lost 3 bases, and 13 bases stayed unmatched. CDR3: CASSITFGQDYEQYF. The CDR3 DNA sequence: TGTGCCAGTTCTATTACTTTTGGACAGGACTACGAGCAGTACTTC.

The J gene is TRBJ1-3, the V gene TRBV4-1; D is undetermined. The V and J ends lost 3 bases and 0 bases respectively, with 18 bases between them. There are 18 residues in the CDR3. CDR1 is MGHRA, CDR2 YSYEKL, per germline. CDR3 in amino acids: CASSHGVVPVPSGNTIYF. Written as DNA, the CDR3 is TGCGCCAGCAGCCACGGTGTGGTCCCCGTTCCCTCTGGAAACACCATATATTTT.

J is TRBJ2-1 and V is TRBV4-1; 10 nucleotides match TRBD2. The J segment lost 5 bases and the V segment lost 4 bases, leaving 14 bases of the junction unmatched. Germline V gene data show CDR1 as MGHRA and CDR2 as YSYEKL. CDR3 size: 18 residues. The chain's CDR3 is CASSRSFLSSGGNNEQFF. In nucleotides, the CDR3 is TGCGCCAGCAGCCGGTCTTTCCTTTCTAGCGGGGGTAACAATGAGCAGTTCTTC.

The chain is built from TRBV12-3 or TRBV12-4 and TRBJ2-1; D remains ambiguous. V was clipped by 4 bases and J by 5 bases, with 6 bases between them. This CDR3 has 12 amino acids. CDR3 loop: CASSSPHNEQFF. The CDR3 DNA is TGTGCCAGCAGTTCCCCTCACAATGAGCAGTTCTTC.

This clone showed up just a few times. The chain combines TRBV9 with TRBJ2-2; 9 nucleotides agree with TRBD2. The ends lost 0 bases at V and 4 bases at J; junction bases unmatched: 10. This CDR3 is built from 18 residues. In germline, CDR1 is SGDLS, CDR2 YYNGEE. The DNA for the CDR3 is TGTGCCAGCAGCGTAGCTACCGGGCTAGCGGGGCCCACCGGGGAGCTGTTTTTT. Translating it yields CASSVATGLAGPTGELFF.

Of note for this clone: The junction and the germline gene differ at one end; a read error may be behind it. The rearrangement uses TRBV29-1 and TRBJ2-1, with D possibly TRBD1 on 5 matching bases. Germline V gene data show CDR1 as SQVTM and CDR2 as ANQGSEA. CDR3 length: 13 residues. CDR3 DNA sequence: TGCAGCGTTGAAGGGGGCTCCGACAATGAGCAGTTCTTC. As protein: CSVEGGSDNEQFF.

CDR3 coding DNA: TGTGCCAGCAGCTTAGAGGTAGCGGGAGCCTACAATGAGCAGTTCTTC. Translated: CASSLEVAGAYNEQFF. This sequence joins TRBV7-8 and TRBJ2-1; 9 bases map to TRBD2. The CDR3 contains 16 residues. From germline, CDR1 is SGHVS and CDR2 FQNEAQ. V was pared by 1 base and J by 2 bases, with 3 bases of the junction left unmatched.

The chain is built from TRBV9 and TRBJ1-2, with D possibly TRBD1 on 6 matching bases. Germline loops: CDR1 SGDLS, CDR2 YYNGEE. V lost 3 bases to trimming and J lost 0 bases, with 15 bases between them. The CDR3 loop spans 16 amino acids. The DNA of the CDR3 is TGTGCCAGCAGCGCTTCCGGGACACCTTCTAACTATGGCTACACCTTC. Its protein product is CASSASGTPSNYGYTF.

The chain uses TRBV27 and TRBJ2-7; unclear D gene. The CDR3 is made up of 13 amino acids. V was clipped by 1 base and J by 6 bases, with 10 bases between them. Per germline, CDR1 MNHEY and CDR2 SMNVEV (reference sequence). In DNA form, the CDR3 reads TGTGCCAGCAGTTTATACTCCCGGTCCGAGCAGTACTTC. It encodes CASSLYSRSEQYF.